The entry that follows covers one T cell receptor beta chain sequence. One end of the junction does not line up with germline, which may come from a read error. This record comes from a study of blood T cell repertoires in COVID-19. Study in general: Samples representing acute and convalescent COVID-19 were sourced from the United States, Italy and Spain. T cells, B-cell-depleted T cells, or PBMCs provided the cDNA or gDNA that served as material.

As processed by the authors: Reference gene primers were amplified, and this amplification served to estimate nucleated cell counts. The data were produced by immunoSEQ multiplex PCR, yet TCRdb's version contains in-frame clones alone and is incomplete. V, J and clone size are those of that table, while D and trimming were read from the DNA. In the table there are a few hundred thousand clones, roughly nine tenths of which are singletons. The V gene's germline CDR1 is SQVTM and CDR2 ANQGSEA. The CDR3 is 11 amino acids. The receptor comes from a man in his late teens or twenties with active or convalescent COVID-19. The chain recombines TRBV29-1 with TRBJ1-1; D is ambiguous. Material: peripheral blood. The CDR3 DNA sequence: TGTAGCGGAGACTTAATTACTGAAGCTTTCTTT. Translated, it gives CSGDLITEAFF. Supplemented by reference TRBV29-1 and TRBJ1-1, the full variable domain reads SAVISQKPSRDICQRGTSLTIQCQVDSQVTMMFWYRQQPGQSLTLIATANQGSEATYESGFVIDKFPISRPNLTFSTLTVSNMSPEDSSIYLCSGDLITEAFFGQGTRLTVV.